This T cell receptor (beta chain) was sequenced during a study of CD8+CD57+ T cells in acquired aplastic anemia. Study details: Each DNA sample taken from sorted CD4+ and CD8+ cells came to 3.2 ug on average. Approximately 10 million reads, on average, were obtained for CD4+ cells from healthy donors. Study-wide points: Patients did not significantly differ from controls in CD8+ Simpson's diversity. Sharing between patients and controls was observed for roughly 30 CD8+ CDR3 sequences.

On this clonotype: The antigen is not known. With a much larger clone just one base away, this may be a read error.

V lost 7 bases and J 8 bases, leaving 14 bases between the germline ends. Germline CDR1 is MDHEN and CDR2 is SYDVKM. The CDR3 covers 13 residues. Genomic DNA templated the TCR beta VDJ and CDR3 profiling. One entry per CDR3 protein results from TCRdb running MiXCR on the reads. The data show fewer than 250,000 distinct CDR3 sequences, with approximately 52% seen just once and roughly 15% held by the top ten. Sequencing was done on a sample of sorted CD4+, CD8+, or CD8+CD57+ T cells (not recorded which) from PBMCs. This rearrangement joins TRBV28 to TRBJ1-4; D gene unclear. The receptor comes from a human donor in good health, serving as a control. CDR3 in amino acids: CASNFLVGEKLFF. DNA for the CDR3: TGTGCCAGCAACTTTCTAGTTGGAGAAAAACTGTTTTTT.